These 27 T cell receptor beta chains came from one sample sequenced in a study of blood T cell repertoires in COVID-19. Measured with immunoSEQ multiplex PCR; TCRdb has only the in-frame clones, and not every one. The sample yields about 100,000 clones, less than 85% seen once. Sequenced: peripheral blood. These receptors originate from a woman in her seventies with active or convalescent COVID-19.

The chain uses TRBV7-3 and TRBJ1-1, with 8 nucleotides matching TRBD1. This CDR3 region has 15 residues. V dropped 1 base and J dropped 6; count of bases not matched to a gene: 7. Germline values: CDR1 SGHTA, CDR2 FQGTGA. The CDR3 here is CASSLRAGGAPEAFF. The CDR3 DNA reads TGTGCCAGCAGCTTAAGGGCAGGGGGCGCGCCTGAAGCTTTCTTT.

The chain is built from TRBV7-9 and TRBJ1-4, with D maybe TRBD1 (6 bases). Germline values: CDR1 SEHNR, CDR2 FQNEAQ (reference sequence). The CDR3 consists of 15 residues. Trimming removed 4 bases from V and 4 bases from J, with 13 bases in between. The CDR3 sequence is CASSYTGTYNEKLFF. CDR3 nucleotide sequence: TGTGCCAGCAGCTATACCGGGACATATAATGAAAAACTGTTTTTT.

The CDR3 here is CASSPTRTGINNQPQHF. CDR3 nucleotides: TGTGCCAGCAGTCCCACTCGGACAGGGATTAACAATCAGCCCCAGCATTTT. This rearrangement joins TRBV6-2 or TRBV6-3 to TRBJ1-5; 8 nucleotides match TRBD1. The CDR3 is 17 amino acids. Germline V gene data show CDR1 as MNHEY and CDR2 as SVGEGT. V gave up 5 bases and J gave up 3 bases; unmatched junction bases: 12.

V usage is TRBV5-1 and J usage is TRBJ2-2; 16 bases map to TRBD2. This CDR3 region has 21 residues. V lost 4 bases, J lost 4 bases, and 16 bases stayed unmatched. In germline, CDR1 is SGHRS, CDR2 YFSETQ. Here the CDR3 reads CASSPASPGLAGGPGTGELFF. CDR3 coding DNA: TGCGCCAGCAGCCCGGCTAGCCCGGGACTAGCGGGGGGGCCGGGCACCGGGGAGCTGTTTTTT. Based on the CDR3 plus reference TRBV5-1 and TRBJ2-2, the full variable domain is KAGVTQTPRYLIKTRGQQVTLSCSPISGHRSVSWYQQTPGQGLQFLFEYFSETQRNKGNFPGRFSGRQFSNSRSEMNVSTLELGDSALYLCASSPASPGLAGGPGTGELFFGEGSRLTVL.

This rearrangement joins TRBV5-1 to TRBJ2-3; TRBD2 matches at 10 bases. Germline lookup yields CDR1 SGHRS and CDR2 YFSETQ. CDR3 length: 16 amino acids. V shed 0 bases, J shed 4 bases, and the junction held 5 bases outside the gene matches. This CDR3 reads CASSLGAGGPPDTQYF. CDR3 DNA sequence: TGCGCCAGCAGCTTGGGAGCGGGAGGGCCCCCAGATACGCAGTATTTT.

The chain has TRBV25-1 and TRBJ2-5; TRBD1 agrees at 7 bases. The length of the CDR3 is 14 residues. The trim removed 5 bases at V and 1 base at J, leaving 4 bases unmatched. In germline, CDR1 is MGHDK, CDR2 SYGVNS. The CDR3, as DNA: TGTGCCAGCAGTCCACAGGGGCTCCAAGAGACCCAGTACTTC. Its protein is CASSPQGLQETQYF.

The chain couples TRBV28 to TRBJ2-1, with TRBD2 identical over 10 bases. CDR3 size: 14 residues. Germline V gene lookup returns CDR1 MDHEN and CDR2 SYDVKM. V trimming: 5 bases; J trimming: 2 bases; junction bases outside the gene matches: 0. CDR3 in DNA: TGTGCCAGCAGTCTAGCGGGAGCCTACAATGAGCAGTTCTTC. It translates to CASSLAGAYNEQFF.

The rearrangement uses TRBV10-3 and TRBJ1-1, with unresolved D. Germline V gene data show CDR1 as ENHRY and CDR2 as SYGVKD. The CDR3 totals 14 residues. V was pared by 3 bases and J by 4 bases, with 12 bases between. The CDR3 coding sequence is TGTGCCATCAGTGACCCAAGAGGGAGCACTGAAGCTTTCTTT. Residues: CAISDPRGSTEAFF.

The chain employs TRBV3-1 (or the pseudogene TRBV3-2) and TRBJ2-7, with D maybe TRBD1 (5 bases). This CDR3 has 15 residues. The germline CDR1 and CDR2 sequences are LGHDT and YNNKEL (reference sequence). The V end was cut by 6 bases, the J end by 0 bases, with 15 bases between. The CDR3 coding sequence is TGTGCCAGCAGTCGACTCTTGACAGCCTCCTACGAGCAGTACTTC. Amino acid sequence: CASSRLLTASYEQYF.

This chain's CDR3 is CASSFPRETQYF. The CDR3 nucleotides are TGTGCCAGCAGTTTCCCCAGGGAGACCCAGTACTTC. V and J are TRBV2 and TRBJ2-5; D unclear. Germline assignment: CDR1 SNHLY and CDR2 FYNNEI. The CDR3 has 12 amino acids. Deletions cut 5 bases from V and 5 bases from J, with 9 bases between.

The chain combines TRBV6-2 or TRBV6-3 with TRBJ1-4, with D perhaps matching TRBD1 (6 bases). The CDR3 has 17 amino acids. Germline-derived CDR1 and CDR2 are MNHEY and SVGEGT. V was trimmed by 2 bases and J by 2 bases, leaving 15 bases between them. The DNA of the CDR3 is TGTGCCAGCAGTTACACCGGACAGTTGGCGACTAATGAAAAACTGTTTTTT. It specifies CASSYTGQLATNEKLFF.

The chain uses TRBV2 and TRBJ1-1, with 10 bases matching TRBD1. The CDR3 is made up of 14 amino acids. Germline-derived CDR1 and CDR2 are SNHLY and FYNNEI. The V gene end was trimmed by 4 bases and the J gene end by 6 bases; junction bases not matched to a gene: 5. CDR3 DNA: TGTGCCAGCAGTGGTAGGGACAGGGGTGCTGAAGCTTTCTTT. Its translation: CASSGRDRGAEAFF.

The chain has TRBV7-2 and TRBJ2-3; no definite D call. The germline V gene has CDR1 SGHTA and CDR2 FQGNSA. The V and J ends lost 4 bases and 3 bases respectively, with 11 bases between them. The CDR3 contains 14 residues. The CDR3 DNA sequence: TGTGCCAGCAGCTCATCCCGGGTTACAGATACGCAGTATTTT. It yields the protein CASSSSRVTDTQYF.

The genes are TRBV7-2 and TRBJ2-7; TRBD1 matches 7 bases. The J segment lost 2 bases and the V segment lost 7 bases, leaving 8 bases of the junction unmatched. In germline, CDR1 is SGHTA, CDR2 FQGNSA. The CDR3 has 14 amino acids. The CDR3 loop is CASKKGTATYEQYF. CDR3 bases: TGTGCCAGCAAAAAAGGGACAGCAACCTACGAGCAGTACTTC.

This clone was seen more than once but under ten times. The J gene is TRBJ1-4, the V gene TRBV28, with D tentatively TRBD1 (5 bases). CDR1 is MDHEN, CDR2 SYDVKM, per germline. Deletions cut 5 bases from V and 4 bases from J, with 14 bases between. The CDR3 is 15 amino acids. CDR3: CASSPSTAGNEKLFF. The CDR3 nucleotides read TGTGCCAGCAGTCCCTCGACAGCGGGTAATGAAAAACTGTTTTTT. The variable domain in full, completed from reference TRBV28 and TRBJ1-4, reads DVKVTQSSRYLVKRTGEKVFLECVQDMDHENMFWYRQDPGLGLRLIYFSYDVKMKEKGDIPEGYSVSREKKERFSLILESASTNQTSMYLCASSPSTAGNEKLFFGSGTQLSVL.

V gene TRBV25-1 combines with J gene TRBJ1-1; TRBD1 aligns across 8 bases. With V trimmed by 1 base and J by 0 bases, 1 base remained unmatched. Per the germline V gene, CDR1 is MGHDK and CDR2 is SYGVNS. The CDR3 has 15 amino acids. The CDR3, as DNA: TGTGCCAGCAGTGAATCAGGGGGCGTGAACACTGAAGCTTTCTTT. Residues: CASSESGGVNTEAFF. Full variable domain (outside the CDR3, taken from reference TRBV25-1 and TRBJ1-1): EADIYQTPRYLVIGTGKKITLECSQTMGHDKMYWYQQDPGMELHLIHYSYGVNSTEKGDLSSESTVSRIRTEHFPLTLESARPSHTSQYLCASSESGGVNTEAFFGQGTRLTVV.

DNA of the CDR3: TGTGCCAGCAGTTCCAAAGAGACCCAGTACTTC. Amino acid sequence: CASSSKETQYF. The J gene is TRBJ2-5, the V gene TRBV12-3 or TRBV12-4; no reliable D call. V lost 4 bases and J 3 bases, leaving 3 bases between the germline ends. This CDR3 has 11 amino acids.

The rearrangement uses TRBV28 and TRBJ2-7; possible D gene TRBD1, 6 bases. This CDR3 has 13 residues. The germline V and J ends were trimmed by 3 bases and 7 bases, with 13 bases remaining between them. Germline CDR1 and CDR2: MDHEN and SYDVKM. This CDR3 is CASSLWGPGEQYF. As DNA, the CDR3 is TGTGCCAGCAGTTTGTGGGGGCCCGGGGAGCAGTACTTC.

The gene calls are TRBV27 and TRBJ2-1; 9 nucleotides line up with TRBD1. V dropped 6 bases and J dropped 8; count of bases not matched to a gene: 14. Germline lookup yields CDR1 MNHEY and CDR2 SMNVEV (reference sequence). This CDR3 spans 16 amino acids. CDR3 in amino acids: CASRWTGVGFGDEQFF. The CDR3 region has the DNA TGTGCCAGCAGGTGGACAGGGGTAGGTTTCGGGGATGAGCAGTTCTTC.

This chain connects TRBV29-1 to TRBJ2-3; tentative D call: TRBD1 (6 bases). V lost 7 bases, J lost 4 bases, and 12 bases lay in between. Germline V lookup: CDR1 SQVTM, CDR2 ANQGSEA. CDR3 length equals 12 residues. The CDR3 coding sequence is TGCAGCGGAAGGACAGCCGCAGATACGCAGTATTTT. Its translation is CSGRTAADTQYF.

This clone has more than one count but fewer than ten. The chain couples TRBV9 to TRBJ2-5; weak D call: TRBD2 (6 bases). Trimming took 0 bases from V and 5 from J, leaving 8 bases between them. Germline-derived CDR1 and CDR2 are SGDLS and YYNGEE. The CDR3 sequence is 13 residues long. The CDR3 region is CASSVAGVETQYF. In nucleotides, the CDR3 is TGTGCCAGCAGCGTAGCGGGGGTTGAGACCCAGTACTTC.

The chain has TRBV7-9 and TRBJ1-1, with 9 bases lining up with TRBD1. Germline V gene lookup returns CDR1 SEHNR and CDR2 FQNEAQ (reference sequence). CDR3 length: 16 amino acids. Trimming removed 4 bases from V and 3 bases from J; junction bases left unmatched: 9. The CDR3 sequence is CASSSLWGDRDTEAFF. The CDR3 DNA reads TGTGCCAGCAGCTCTCTTTGGGGGGACAGGGACACTGAAGCTTTCTTT.

This clone was recorded only once. The chain combines TRBV24-1 with TRBJ2-3; D might be TRBD2 (6 bases). The germline CDR1 and CDR2 sequences are KGHDR and SFDVKD. Trimming cost V 9 bases and J 1 base, with 19 bases left between them. The CDR3 runs 16 residues. The CDR3 here is CATGAGWDSGTDTQYF. The DNA of the CDR3 is TGTGCCACCGGGGCCGGATGGGACTCTGGCACAGATACGCAGTATTTT.

This clone was seen just once. J is TRBJ1-1 and V is TRBV18; TRBD1 is a possible D gene (5 bases). Between the trimmed V and J ends, which lost 2 bases and 4 bases, there was a span of 20 bases. The CDR3 contains 17 residues. Germline CDR1 reads KGHSH; CDR2 reads LQKENI. The CDR3 region has the DNA TGTGCCAGCTCACCAGGTCTTCTTAGTGTTCAGGGCACTGAAGCTTTCTTT. It specifies CASSPGLLSVQGTEAFF.

The count of this clone is one. The chain joins TRBV28 to TRBJ1-6; 9 positions match TRBD1. This CDR3 is 14 amino acids long. J lost 5 bases, V lost 8 bases, and 4 bases had no gene match. Germline CDR1 and CDR2: MDHEN and SYDVKM. The CDR3 nucleotides are TGTGCCAGCGGACAGGGGAGTGATAATTCACCCCTCCACTTT. The encoded protein is CASGQGSDNSPLHF.

The V and J genes are TRBV2 and TRBJ2-5, with 7 bases lining up with TRBD2. Germline assignment: CDR1 SNHLY and CDR2 FYNNEI. With V trimmed by 6 bases and J by 2 bases, 6 bases remained unmatched. This CDR3 comprises 14 residues. The CDR3 DNA reads TGTGCCAGCAGGAGGGACGGGGGGCAAGAGACCCAGTACTTC. Residues: CASRRDGGQETQYF.

The chain is built from TRBV6-1 and TRBJ2-7, with a possible D match to TRBD2 (6 bases). V shed 3 bases and J shed 6 bases, with 18 bases lying between them. The CDR3 length is 15 residues. CDR1 MNHNS and CDR2 SASEGT come from the germline V gene. CDR3: CASSDTAGFLAEQYF. The CDR3 DNA reads TGTGCCAGCAGTGACACTGCGGGGTTTTTAGCCGAGCAGTACTTC.